This TCR beta chain was documented in a study of CD8+ T cells in alopecia areata. Study as a whole: Treated patients were given oral tofacitinib, which was dosed at 5 to 10 mg twice daily.

Study-wide findings and caveats: Lesional scalp, especially alopecia totalis/universalis, showed higher clonality than normal scalp. Scalp clonality, together with expanded CD8+ clones among the top 100, fell significantly with tofacitinib.

Following RNA extraction, reverse transcription yielded cDNA that acted as the sequencing template. The method was immunoSEQ multiplex PCR; TCRdb's version includes in-frame clones alone and lacks a portion of them. The table includes roughly 46,000 clones, about three fifths detected once. This clone was seen a few times. The antigen remains unidentified. Treatment: oral pan-JAK inhibitor, 5-10 mg twice daily. The investigators collected lesional scalp punch biopsies and peripheral blood from alopecia areata patients. Sequencing was performed on CD8+ T cells sorted from blood, taken at week 4, from a patient treated with tofacitinib. The sequence derives from a human donor with alopecia areata.

CDR3 sequence (DNA): TGCGCCAGCAGCTTAGGACAGGATCCGCAGTATTTT. Translating it yields CASSLGQDPQYF. The chain combines TRBV5-1 with TRBJ2-3; 7 positions match TRBD1. CDR1 is SGHRS and CDR2 is YFSETQ in the germline V gene. This CDR3 spans 12 amino acids. V was pared by 2 bases and J by 10 bases, with 4 bases of the junction left unmatched.